This TCR beta chain derives from a study of OX40 agonist ivuxolimab in advanced cancers. The CDR3 runs 14 residues. CDR1 and CDR2 (germline): GTSNPN, SVGIG (reference sequence). The V end was cut by 3 bases, the J end by 7 bases, with 19 bases between. Generated by immunoSEQ multiplex PCR, the TCRdb table keeps only in-frame clones and is missing some. The sample gives roughly 48,000 clones, 70% to 90% of which show up once; 9.9% is in the top ten. The specimen comprised CD4+ or CD8+ T cells sorted from blood, sampled in a trial of the OX40 agonist ivuxolimab. This clonotype originated in an adult with an advanced solid tumor such as melanoma, head and neck, liver or kidney cancer. The chain is built from TRBV30 and TRBJ2-7, with unresolved D. The CDR3 region has the DNA TGTGCCTGGAGCCCCGGGCAGACCCCTCGAGAGCAGTACTTC. It encodes CAWSPGQTPREQYF.